This T cell receptor (beta chain) was identified in a study of CD8+ T cells in alopecia areata. About the research overall: Tofacitinib lasted 6 to 18 months, then 6 months off drug. The study, taken as a whole, reports: Researchers report lesional scalp, most notably alopecia totalis/universalis, outstripped normal scalp in clonality. Scalp samples also yield sequences of resident alphabeta T cells from normal skin.

It was from PBMCs that CD4+ and CD8+ T cells were sorted. RNA extraction and reverse transcription yielded cDNA as sequencing template. Repertoires were generated with immunoSEQ multiplex PCR, while TCRdb's copy carries only in-frame clones and drops some. The sample shows under 75,000 clones, about 44% of them seen only once. Trimming stripped 1 base from V and 3 bases from J, with 10 bases between. The CDR3 is 14 residues long. The germline gives CDR1 SQVTM, CDR2 ANQGSEA. Remarks on this clone: Its antigen is unknown.

This receptor was taken from a human donor with alopecia areata. The chain couples TRBV29-1 to TRBJ2-1, with D unresolved. This sample comprised CD8+ T cells sorted from blood, obtained at week 0. The CDR3 loop reads CSVEVASLYNEQFF. The CDR3 DNA reads TGCAGCGTTGAAGTGGCTTCCCTCTACAATGAGCAGTTCTTC.